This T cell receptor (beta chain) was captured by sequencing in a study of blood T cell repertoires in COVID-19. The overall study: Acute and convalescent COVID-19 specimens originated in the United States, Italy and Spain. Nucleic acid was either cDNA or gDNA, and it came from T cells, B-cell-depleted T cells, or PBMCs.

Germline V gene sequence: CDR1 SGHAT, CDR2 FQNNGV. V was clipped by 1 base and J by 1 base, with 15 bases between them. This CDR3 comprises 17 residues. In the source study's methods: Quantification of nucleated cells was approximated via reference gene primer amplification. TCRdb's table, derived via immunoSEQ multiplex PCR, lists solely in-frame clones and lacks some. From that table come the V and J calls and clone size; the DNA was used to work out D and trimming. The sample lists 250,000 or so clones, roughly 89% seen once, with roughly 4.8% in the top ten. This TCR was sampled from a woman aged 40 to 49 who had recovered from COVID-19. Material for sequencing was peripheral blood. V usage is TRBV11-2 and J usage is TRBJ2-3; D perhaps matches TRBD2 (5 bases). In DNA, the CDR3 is TGTGCCAGCAGCTTAGTGGGGTGGGGAGCGGGCACAGATACGCAGTATTTT. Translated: CASSLVGWGAGTDTQYF.